The 5 T cell receptor beta chains given below trace back to one sample, sequenced in a study of CD8 T cells in Susac syndrome. RNA in amounts of roughly 0.45 to 1 ug was reverse transcribed with random hexamers. TCRdb processed the immunoSEQ multiplex PCR reads anew with MiXCR; each CDR3 protein has one entry. The data contain around 200,000 distinct CDR3 sequences, about 94% of them singletons. Material: CD4+ T cells from PBMCs. The receptors derive from a human donor with multiple sclerosis.

This rearrangement joins TRBV20-1 to TRBJ2-1; 8 nucleotides line up with TRBD2. The V and J ends lost 5 bases and 5 bases, in that order; junction bases with no gene match: 11. The CDR3 has 15 residues. Germline lookup yields CDR1 DFQATT and CDR2 SNEGSKA (reference sequence). CDR3 in DNA: TGCAGTGCTGTCGGAGGTAGCGGGGTACACAATGAGCAGTTCTTC. This gives the protein CSAVGGSGVHNEQFF.

This chain joins TRBV29-1 and TRBJ2-3; D might be TRBD2 (6 bases). Germline CDR1 reads SQVTM; CDR2 reads ANQGSEA. The length of the CDR3 is 15 residues. V lost 3 bases and J 3 bases, leaving 16 bases between the germline ends. In DNA form, the CDR3 reads TGCAGCGTTGATGCGGAGGGGTTACGAACAGATACGCAGTATTTT. Its protein product is CSVDAEGLRTDTQYF.

The chain uses TRBV5-1 and TRBJ1-1; 10 bases align to TRBD1. Germline trimming cut 1 base from V and 1 base from J; bases unmatched to any gene: 7. This CDR3 is built from 17 residues. The germline V gene has CDR1 SGHRS and CDR2 YFSETQ. For the CDR3, the DNA is TGCGCCAGCAGCTTGCTCACTGACAGGGGGCCGAACACTGAAGCTTTCTTT. Translated, it gives CASSLLTDRGPNTEAFF.

This clonotype was seen just once. The chain combines TRBV4-2 with TRBJ2-1, with D hard to call. Per the germline V gene, CDR1 is LGHNA and CDR2 is YNFKEQ. Trimming removed 4 bases from V and 1 base from J, with 8 bases in between. The CDR3 is made up of 14 amino acids. In DNA, the CDR3 is TGTGCCAGCAGCCGAGAGAGTTCCTACAATGAGCAGTTCTTC. Amino acids: CASSRESSYNEQFF.

The chain recombines TRBV20-1 with TRBJ2-7; 7 nucleotides align to TRBD1. The CDR3 is made up of 11 amino acids. J gave up 7 bases and V 2 bases, and 2 bases lay outside the gene matches. Germline values: CDR1 DFQATT, CDR2 SNEGSKA (reference sequence). The CDR3 nucleotides read TGCAGTGCTAGAACAGGGGTTGAGCAGTACTTC. Its translation: CSARTGVEQYF.